The clone carrying this T cell receptor (beta chain) was observed many times. V was clipped by 5 bases and J by 0 bases, with 19 bases between them. The CDR3 has 17 residues. This record comes from a study of blood T cells in healthy people across ages. For the second PCR, which ran for about 7 to 11 cycles, a sample-barcoded 5' primer and a J-beta primer mix were used. TCRdb ran MiXCR on the 5' RACE reads and lists one entry per CDR3 protein. The sample holds approximately 960,000 distinct CDR3 sequences, around 29% seen once. Each sample gave at least 7 million isolated PBMCs. These same data were also listed under a study on T cells of mothers and their children.

J is TRBJ1-1 and V is TRBV12-3 or TRBV12-4; TRBD1 is a possible D gene (6 bases). Sequencing input: blood. The sequence came from a woman aged 40 to 50 in good health. The CDR3 bases are TGTGCCAGCAGTCCCCGGGCTGCAGGGGCAGTGAACACTGAAGCTTTCTTT. Translating gives CASSPRAAGAVNTEAFF.